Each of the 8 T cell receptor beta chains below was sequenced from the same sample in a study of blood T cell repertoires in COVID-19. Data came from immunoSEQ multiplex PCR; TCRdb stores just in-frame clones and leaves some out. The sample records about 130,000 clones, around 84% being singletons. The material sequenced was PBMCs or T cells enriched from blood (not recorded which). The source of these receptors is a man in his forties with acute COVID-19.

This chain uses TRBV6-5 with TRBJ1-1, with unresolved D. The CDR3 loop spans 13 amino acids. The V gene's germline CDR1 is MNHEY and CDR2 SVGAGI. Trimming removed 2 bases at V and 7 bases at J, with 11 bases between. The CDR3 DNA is TGTGCCAGCAGTTACGTTCGTACGGGTGAAGCTTTCTTT. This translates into CASSYVRTGEAFF.

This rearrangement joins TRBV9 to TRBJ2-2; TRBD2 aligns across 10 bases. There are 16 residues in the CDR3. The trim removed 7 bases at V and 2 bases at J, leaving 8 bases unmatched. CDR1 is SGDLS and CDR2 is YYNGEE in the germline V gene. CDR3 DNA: TGTGCCAGCGCTAGACTAGCGGGTCGTAACACCGGGGAGCTGTTTTTT. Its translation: CASARLAGRNTGELFF.

The CDR3 sequence is CASSLAGDIYGYTF. CDR3 DNA: TGCGCCAGCAGCTTGGCCGGGGACATCTATGGCTACACCTTC. The J gene is TRBJ1-2, the V gene TRBV5-1; tentatively, D is TRBD1 (6 bases). The CDR3 contains 14 residues. Germline V gives CDR1 SGHRS, CDR2 YFSETQ. The germline V and J ends were trimmed by 0 bases and 4 bases, with 10 bases remaining between them. Full variable domain (rest looked up from reference TRBV5-1 and TRBJ1-2): KAGVTQTPRYLIKTRGQQVTLSCSPISGHRSVSWYQQTPGQGLQFLFEYFSETQRNKGNFPGRFSGRQFSNSRSEMNVSTLELGDSALYLCASSLAGDIYGYTFGSGTRLTVV.

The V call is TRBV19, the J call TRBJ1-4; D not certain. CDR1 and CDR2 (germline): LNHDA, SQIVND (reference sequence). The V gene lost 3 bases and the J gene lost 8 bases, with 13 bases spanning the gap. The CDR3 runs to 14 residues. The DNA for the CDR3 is TGTGCCAGTAGTATGCGGGGAATCAACGAAAAACTGTTTTTT. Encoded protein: CASSMRGINEKLFF.

CDR3 DNA sequence: TGTGCCACCAGTGATCCTGACACAGGCTATGGCTACACCTTC. This encodes CATSDPDTGYGYTF. This sequence joins TRBV24-1 and TRBJ1-2; D might be TRBD1 (5 bases). Germline CDR1 KGHDR, CDR2 SFDVKD. The V gene lost 3 bases and the J gene lost 4 bases, with 11 bases spanning the gap. CDR3 size: 14 residues.

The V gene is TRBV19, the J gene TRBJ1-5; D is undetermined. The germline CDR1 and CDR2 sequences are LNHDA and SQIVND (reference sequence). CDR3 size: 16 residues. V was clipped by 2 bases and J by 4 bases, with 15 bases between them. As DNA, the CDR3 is TGTGCCAGTAGTATACCCATCCCCCGAGGGAATCAGCCCCAGCATTTT. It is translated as CASSIPIPRGNQPQHF.

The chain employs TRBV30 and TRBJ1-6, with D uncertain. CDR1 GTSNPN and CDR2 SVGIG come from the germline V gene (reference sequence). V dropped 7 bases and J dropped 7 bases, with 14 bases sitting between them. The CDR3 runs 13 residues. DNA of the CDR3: TGTGCCTTAGCCCTCAGTACCAATTCACCCCTCCACTTT. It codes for CALALSTNSPLHF.

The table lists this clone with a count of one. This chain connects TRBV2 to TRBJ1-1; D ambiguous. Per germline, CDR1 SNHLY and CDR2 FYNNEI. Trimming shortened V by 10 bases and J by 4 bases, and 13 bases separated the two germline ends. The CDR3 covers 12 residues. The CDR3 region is CATLSGFTEAFF. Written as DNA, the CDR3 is TGTGCCACCCTATCGGGTTTCACTGAAGCTTTCTTT. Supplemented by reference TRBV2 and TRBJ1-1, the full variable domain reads EPEVTQTPSHQVTQMGQEVILRCVPISNHLYFYWYRQILGQKVEFLVSFYNNEISEKSEIFDDQFSVERPDGSNFTLKIRSTKLEDSAMYFCATLSGFTEAFFGQGTRLTVV.